These 26 T cell receptor beta chains were all obtained from the same sample, sequenced in a study of blood T cells in healthy people across ages. A second PCR of 7 to 11 cycles used a sample-barcoded 5' primer and a J-beta primer mix. TCRdb passed the 5' RACE reads through MiXCR, listing each CDR3 protein once. The sample includes hundreds of thousands of distinct CDR3 sequences, 20% to 25% of them seen just once. Sequencing was performed on blood. The receptor source for this set is a man aged 65 to 79 in good health.

This clonotype was counted a few times. The chain is built from TRBV20-1 and TRBJ2-5; TRBD2 matches 7 bases. The CDR3 is 14 residues long. After removal of 3 bases from V and 9 bases from J, the junction contained 13 bases not matched to a gene. CDR1 is DFQATT, CDR2 SNEGSKA, per germline (reference sequence). The CDR3 region is CSASGASGAEAQYF. The CDR3, as DNA: TGCAGTGCTAGCGGAGCTAGCGGTGCGGAGGCCCAGTACTTC.

In its sample, this clonotype was seen a few times. Relative to the germline gene, one junction end is altered; a read error may explain this. CDR3: CASSPGVRGNQPRHF. CDR3 bases: TGCGCCAGCAGCCCGGGCGTTAGGGGCAATCAGCCCCGGCATTTT. The chain couples TRBV5-1 to TRBJ1-5; maybe TRBD1 (5 bases). The germline gives CDR1 SGHRS, CDR2 YFSETQ. The CDR3 extends over 15 amino acids.

There are a few counts of this clonotype. This rearrangement joins TRBV30 to TRBJ2-5, with D perhaps matching TRBD2 (6 bases). Gene TRBJ2-1 matches the end of the DNA better, so the J call may be wrong. This CDR3 is built from 15 residues. Germline V lookup: CDR1 GTSNPN, CDR2 SVGIG (reference sequence). In DNA, the CDR3 is TGTGCCTGGAGAGTACTAGCCTTCCCGTACAATGAGCAGTTCTTC. Its protein is CAWRVLAFPYNEQFF.

The chain uses TRBV6-5 and TRBJ2-5; TRBD2 matches 11 bases. The length of the CDR3 is 14 residues. Germline CDR1 reads MNHEY; CDR2 reads SVGAGI. V shed 5 bases and J 4 bases; nucleotides not matched to a gene: 3. The chain's CDR3 is CASSKGLAGETQYF. The CDR3 DNA is TGTGCCAGCAGTAAAGGACTAGCGGGAGAGACCCAGTACTTC.

This clonotype has just a few counts. The chain links TRBV12-3 or TRBV12-4 to TRBJ2-5; D ambiguous. Near its end, the DNA agrees better with TRBJ2-1, so the J call may be wrong. CDR3 length: 12 residues. The CDR3 sequence is CASSTQFNEQFF. The CDR3 bases are TGTGCCAGCAGTACTCAATTCAATGAGCAGTTCTTC.

This clonotype came up many times. The V and J genes are TRBV6-5 and TRBJ2-1; 9 bases line up with TRBD1. Germline values: CDR1 MNHEY, CDR2 SVGAGI. Germline trimming cut 5 bases from V and 6 bases from J; bases unmatched to any gene: 2. This CDR3 contains 13 residues. CDR3 in amino acids: CASSQTGGNEQFF. In DNA form, the CDR3 reads TGTGCCAGCAGTCAGACAGGGGGCAATGAGCAGTTCTTC.

This clonotype was observed a handful of times. The chain combines TRBV6-5 with TRBJ2-7; 7 bases align to TRBD1. The CDR3 runs 13 residues. V lost 5 bases to trimming and J lost 7 bases; unmatched junction nucleotides: 8. Germline CDR1 is MNHEY and CDR2 is SVGAGI. This chain's CDR3 is CASSPDRVREQYF. The CDR3 region has the DNA TGTGCCAGCAGTCCTGACAGGGTTCGGGAGCAGTACTTC.

This clonotype appeared a few times. The chain has TRBV5-5 and TRBJ2-1; 9 bases line up with TRBD2. The CDR3 length is 15 residues. Germline lookup yields CDR1 SGHKS and CDR2 YYEKEE (reference sequence). With V trimmed by 6 bases and J by 3 bases, 7 bases remained unmatched. The CDR3, as DNA: TGTGCCAGCAATCGACTAGCGGACAACTACAATGAGCAGTTCTTC. Encoded protein: CASNRLADNYNEQFF.

The V and J genes are TRBV6-1 and TRBJ1-1; no clear D gene. V lost 4 bases, J lost 0 bases, and 15 bases lay in between. The CDR3 runs to 16 residues. Germline V lookup: CDR1 MNHNS, CDR2 SASEGT. CDR3 protein: CASSGTGLGMNTEAFF. The DNA for the CDR3 is TGTGCCAGCAGTGGAACGGGCCTGGGCATGAACACTGAAGCTTTCTTT.

J is TRBJ2-2 and V is TRBV24-1; possible D gene TRBD1, 5 bases. The V end was cut by 3 bases, the J end by 0 bases, with 10 bases between. Germline values: CDR1 KGHDR, CDR2 SFDVKD. CDR3 size: 16 residues. This chain's CDR3 is CATSDPTVPNTGELFF. In nucleotides, the CDR3 is TGTGCCACCAGTGATCCGACAGTGCCGAACACCGGGGAGCTGTTTTTT.

This clonotype has more than one count but fewer than ten. The rearrangement uses TRBV4-1 and TRBJ1-4; D may be TRBD1 (5 bases). Trimming removed 0 bases at V and 6 bases at J, with 11 bases between. CDR3 length: 15 residues. Per the germline V gene, CDR1 is MGHRA and CDR2 is YSYEKL. The CDR3 nucleotides read TGCGCCAGCAGCCAAGATCCAGGGAAGGATGAAAAACTGTTTTTT. As protein: CASSQDPGKDEKLFF.

This clonotype was observed a few times. The chain couples TRBV20-1 to TRBJ1-1; no definite D call. This CDR3 comprises 13 residues. The germline V gene has CDR1 DFQATT and CDR2 SNEGSKA (reference sequence). Between the trimmed V and J ends, which lost 5 bases and 4 bases, there was a span of 14 bases. The CDR3 is CSAPNHGVTEAFF. The CDR3 DNA sequence: TGCAGTGCTCCTAACCATGGGGTCACTGAAGCTTTCTTT.

This CDR3 is CASSFRPYNQPQHF. In nucleotides, the CDR3 is TGTGCCAGCAGCTTTCGGCCGTACAATCAGCCCCAGCATTTT. J is TRBJ1-5 and V is TRBV7-9; unclear D gene. The V end lost 3 bases, the J end lost 3 bases, and 9 bases lay between the germline ends. Germline CDR1 reads SEHNR; CDR2 reads FQNEAQ (reference sequence). This CDR3 spans 14 amino acids.

The chain uses TRBV15 and TRBJ2-3; tentatively, D is TRBD2 (5 bases). The V gene lost 5 bases and the J gene lost 3 bases, with 24 bases spanning the gap. The CDR3 spans 18 residues. Germline assignment: CDR1 LNHNV and CDR2 YYDKDF (reference sequence). In nucleotides, the CDR3 is TGTGCCACCAGCGCCGGGAAAGCCAACCTCAGAAAAACAGATACGCAGTATTTT. It is translated as CATSAGKANLRKTDTQYF.

In its sample, this clonotype was seen a few times. Relative to the germline gene, one junction end is altered; a read error may explain this. This sequence joins TRBV7-2 and TRBJ2-7, with TRBD2 matching over 12 bases. The germline CDR1 and CDR2 sequences are SGHTA and FQGNSA. The CDR3 totals 19 residues. The CDR3 DNA follows: TGTGCCAGCAGCTTAGTAAGCTCCGGGACTAGCGGGCCGAACTACAAGCAGTACTTC. Translating it yields CASSLVSSGTSGPNYKQYF.

This chain links TRBV2 with TRBJ2-5; 7 bases are a match to TRBD2. V was clipped by 11 bases and J by 5 bases; unmatched bases: 11. CDR3 length equals 13 residues. Germline CDR1 SNHLY, CDR2 FYNNEI. The CDR3 DNA reads TGTGCCCAGCATAGGACGGGAGGCGAGACCCAGTACTTC. It encodes CAQHRTGGETQYF. The variable domain in full, completed from reference TRBV2 and TRBJ2-5, reads EPEVTQTPSHQVTQMGQEVILRCVPISNHLYFYWYRQILGQKVEFLVSFYNNEISEKSEIFDDQFSVERPDGSNFTLKIRSTKLEDSAMYFCAQHRTGGETQYFGPGTRLLVL.

This sequence joins TRBV20-1 and TRBJ2-1; 8 nucleotides match TRBD2. Germline trimming cut 7 bases from V and 0 bases from J; bases unmatched to any gene: 5. Germline CDR1 reads DFQATT; CDR2 reads SNEGSKA (reference sequence). The CDR3 covers 14 residues. The CDR3 DNA sequence: TGCAGTGTTGGGCGGGGGGCCTCCTACAATGAGCAGTTCTTC. Amino acids: CSVGRGASYNEQFF.

This rearrangement joins TRBV10-3 to TRBJ2-1; the D call may be TRBD1 or TRBD2 (6 bases each). V lost 3 bases to trimming and J lost 0 bases, with 27 bases between them. The CDR3 is 21 residues long. The germline CDR1 and CDR2 sequences are ENHRY and SYGVKD. The CDR3 loop is CAISDLSGGRGPFSSYNEQFF. CDR3 bases: TGTGCCATCAGTGATTTGTCCGGGGGCAGGGGCCCCTTTAGCTCCTACAATGAGCAGTTCTTC.

This clonotype has more than one count but fewer than ten. The V call is TRBV19, the J call TRBJ1-1, with D uncertain. CDR1 is LNHDA and CDR2 is SQIVND in the germline V gene (reference sequence). This CDR3 is 11 amino acids long. V lost 7 bases, J lost 3 bases, and 6 bases lay in between. The CDR3 DNA sequence: TGTGCCAGTAAAGGGTACACTGAAGCTTTCTTT. It is translated as CASKGYTEAFF.

This clonotype was seen more than once but under ten times. J is TRBJ2-5 and V is TRBV12-5; D unclear. This CDR3 is built from 14 residues. Germline CDR1 is LGHNT and CDR2 is FRNRAP. V lost 1 base and J 2 bases, leaving 8 bases between the germline ends. The chain's CDR3 is CASGLATEQETQYF. The CDR3 DNA sequence: TGTGCTAGTGGTTTGGCAACAGAACAAGAGACCCAGTACTTC.

The V gene is TRBV11-1, the J gene TRBJ2-4; D might be TRBD2 (6 bases). CDR1 is SGHAT and CDR2 is FQDESV in the germline V gene (reference sequence). The V gene lost 3 bases and the J gene lost 0 bases, with 24 bases spanning the gap. The CDR3 totals 20 residues. The CDR3 DNA follows: TGTGCCAGCAGCTTGGGGCCCCGGGGGAATTCGGGTCTAGCCAAAAACATTCAGTACTTC. It is translated as CASSLGPRGNSGLAKNIQYF. The variable domain in full, with the rest retrieved from reference TRBV11-1 and TRBJ2-4, is EAEVAQSPRYKITEKSQAVAFWCDPISGHATLYWYRQILGQGPELLVQFQDESVVDDSQLPKDRFSAERLKGVDSTLKIQPAELGDSAMYLCASSLGPRGNSGLAKNIQYFGAGTRLSVL.

The rearrangement joins TRBV20-1 to TRBJ2-3; 13 bases agree with TRBD2. Trimming took 1 base from V and 2 from J; bases not matched to a gene: 9. The CDR3 has 18 residues. In germline, CDR1 is DFQATT, CDR2 SNEGSKA (reference sequence). The DNA of the CDR3 is TGCAGTGCTAGAGGTGTAGGACTAGCGGGAGAAAACACAGATACGCAGTATTTT. It specifies CSARGVGLAGENTDTQYF.

This clonotype was counted at least ten times. This chain uses TRBV29-1 with TRBJ2-7; possible D gene TRBD1, 6 bases. CDR1 and CDR2 from the germline V gene are SQVTM and ANQGSEA. The CDR3 has 13 amino acids. Trimming left V 4 bases short and J 5 bases short, with 15 bases between. CDR3 bases: TGCAGCGTTGGCAGCAGGGGTGGACACGAGCAGTACTTC. The encoded protein is CSVGSRGGHEQYF.

This rearrangement joins TRBV27 to TRBJ2-1, with 9 positions matching TRBD1. V dropped 11 bases and J dropped 5; count of bases not matched to a gene: 7. Germline V lookup: CDR1 MNHEY, CDR2 SMNVEV (reference sequence). CDR3 size: 13 residues. CDR3 loop: CASTGGVNNEQFF. CDR3 sequence (DNA): TGTGCCTCGACAGGGGGAGTGAACAATGAGCAGTTCTTC.

The chain's CDR3 is CASRRLAGGYEQYF. The DNA of the CDR3 is TGTGCCAGCCGAAGACTAGCGGGAGGGTACGAGCAGTACTTC. The rearrangement uses TRBV6-6 and TRBJ2-1; 14 bases map to TRBD2. The J call is in doubt because the DNA end fits TRBJ2-7 better. The CDR3 contains 14 residues. Per the germline V gene, CDR1 is MNHNY and CDR2 is SVGAGI (reference sequence).

V is TRBV5-1 and J is TRBJ2-4, with 8 bases aligning to TRBD2. J lost 8 bases, V lost 0 bases, and 10 bases had no gene match. Per germline, CDR1 SGHRS and CDR2 YFSETQ. This CDR3 spans 16 amino acids. In DNA form, the CDR3 reads TGCGCCAGCAGCTTGGGACCGAGCGGGGGCGGAGACATTCAGTACTTC. Protein sequence: CASSLGPSGGGDIQYF.